A selection of T cell receptor beta chains follows, all from one sample in a study of T cells in localized non-small cell lung cancer. Clones were sequenced by immunoSEQ multiplex PCR, and TCRdb holds only the in-frame ones, with some missing. The sample yields 70,000 to 95,000 clones, roughly 91% seen once. The sample consisted of PBMCs, taken before any cancer treatment. These receptors were taken from a woman aged 35 to 75 with stage II squamous cell lung carcinoma. Each CDR3 is given with its conserved first and last residue. Each record gives: D gene, CDR3 length, V gene, clone size, J gene, CDR3 protein, CDR3 DNA. The D gene is left open where the match is weak. Clone sizes are given selectively: once, few, many, or a class where the clone is expanded.

NA	17	TRBV6-1	NA	TRBJ1-2	CASSERGQLLSHYGYTF	TGTGCCAGCAGTGAAAGGGGCCAGTTACTTAGCCACTATGGCTACACCTTC
NA	18	TRBV5-1	NA	TRBJ2-2	CASSLVNLLTPNTGELFF	TGCGCCAGCAGCTTGGTGAACCTCCTTACCCCCAACACCGGGGAGCTGTTTTTT
NA	14	TRBV2	NA	TRBJ2-7	CASSPKGGPGPHYF	TGTGCCAGCAGTCCAAAAGGGGGGCCGGGGCCCCACTACTTC
NA	14	TRBV5-6	NA	TRBJ1-3	CASSLQSSGNTIYF	TGTGCCAGCAGCTTACAGTCCTCTGGAAACACCATATATTTT
TRBD2	13	TRBV7-9	once	TRBJ2-3	CASLGLAGDTQYF	TGTGCCAGTCTCGGACTAGCTGGAGATACGCAGTATTTT
NA	14	TRBV6-5	NA	TRBJ1-2	CASSSTHTGIGYTF	TGTGCCAGCAGTTCGACCCATACAGGGATCGGCTACACCTTC
NA	15	TRBV6-1	NA	TRBJ1-1	CASRLDGLKNTEAFF	TGTGCCAGCAGGCTCGACGGACTTAAGAACACTGAAGCTTTCTTT
NA	13	TRBV6-5	NA	TRBJ1-5	CASSQTGSEPQHF	TGTGCCAGCAGCCAGACAGGTTCGGAGCCCCAGCATTTT
NA	14	TRBV28	NA	TRBJ1-5	CASSDGLHNQPQHF	TGTGCCAGCAGTGATGGGCTGCACAATCAGCCCCAGCATTTT
NA	14	TRBV5-4	NA	TRBJ2-7	CASSLELGNYEQYF	TGTGCCAGCAGCTTGGAGCTGGGGAACTACGAGCAGTACTTC
TRBD1	16	TRBV27	NA	TRBJ1-2	CASSSPRQGANYGYTF	TGTGCCAGCAGTTCCCCTCGACAGGGAGCCAACTATGGCTACACCTTC
NA	13	TRBV7-9	NA	TRBJ2-1	CASSLAPGNEQFF	TGTGCCAGCAGCTTAGCGCCCGGCAATGAGCAGTTCTTC
NA	12	TRBV30	NA	TRBJ1-1	CAWRASAGKAFF	TGTGCCTGGAGGGCCAGTGCGGGGAAAGCTTTCTTT
NA	14	TRBV28	NA	TRBJ1-1	CASSWGSMNTEAFF	TGTGCCAGCAGTTGGGGATCTATGAACACTGAAGCTTTCTTT
NA	15	TRBV19	NA	TRBJ1-5	CASTHLSGGMQPQHF	TGTGCCAGTACCCACCTATCGGGGGGGATGCAGCCCCAGCATTTT
NA	13	TRBV18	once	TRBJ1-4	CASSPIQGEKLFF	TGTGCCAGCTCGCCTATCCAGGGGGAAAAACTGTTTTTT
TRBD1	13	TRBV5-6	once	TRBJ1-2	CASSERGLAGYTF	TGTGCCAGCAGCGAAAGGGGGCTGGCTGGCTACACCTTC
TRBD1	15	TRBV27	NA	TRBJ1-2	CASSLWGTGAFGYTF	TGTGCCAGCTCGCTGTGGGGGACAGGGGCGTTCGGCTACACCTTC
NA	14	TRBV5-5	NA	TRBJ2-1	CASSLVLRYNEQFF	TGTGCCAGCAGCTTGGTCCTACGATACAATGAGCAGTTCTTC
TRBD1	14	TRBV27	NA	TRBJ1-5	CASSPSRGDQPQHF	TGTGCCAGCAGTCCCAGCAGGGGGGATCAGCCCCAGCATTTT
NA	16	TRBV6-5	NA	TRBJ1-1	CASSYSTGRAFTEAFF	TGTGCCAGCAGTTACTCGACCGGCAGGGCTTTCACTGAAGCTTTCTTT
NA	13	TRBV7-9	NA	TRBJ1-6	CASSLGDSIPLHF	TGTGCCAGCAGCTTAGGTGACAGTATACCCCTCCACTTT
NA	12	TRBV6-5	NA	TRBJ1-1	CASSPELGEAFF	TGTGCCAGCAGTCCTGAACTGGGTGAAGCTTTCTTT
NA	15	TRBV6-1	NA	TRBJ1-5	CASSEMLNSNQPQHF	TGTGCCAGCAGTGAAATGCTCAATAGCAATCAGCCCCAGCATTTT
TRBD1	14	TRBV11-2	once	TRBJ2-7	CASSPGQGAYEQYF	TGTGCCAGCAGTCCGGGACAGGGGGCCTACGAGCAGTACTTC
TRBD1	14	TRBV15	NA	TRBJ2-1	CATSSPGTANEQFF	TGTGCCACCAGCAGTCCCGGGACAGCCAATGAGCAGTTCTTC
TRBD1	15	TRBV19	NA	TRBJ1-1	CASSTIDRDHTEAFF	TGTGCCAGTAGTACTATCGACAGGGATCACACTGAAGCTTTCTTT
NA	14	TRBV6-1	NA	TRBJ1-5	CASSATAGRQPQHF	TGTGCCAGCAGTGCCACAGCCGGACGTCAGCCCCAGCATTTT
TRBD1	18	TRBV5-1	NA	TRBJ2-6	CASSLAAQGASGANVLTF	TGCGCCAGCAGCTTGGCCGCGCAGGGGGCCTCTGGGGCCAACGTCCTGACTTTC
NA	13	TRBV18	NA	TRBJ2-2	CASSPGTEGELFF	TGTGCCAGCTCACCTGGGACTGAAGGGGAGCTGTTTTTT
TRBD1	15	TRBV27	NA	TRBJ1-5	CASSLRGQLNQPQHF	TGTGCCAGCAGTTTAAGGGGACAGCTCAATCAGCCCCAGCATTTT
NA	12	TRBV5-6	NA	TRBJ2-5	CASSIRQETQYF	TGTGCCAGCAGCATCCGGCAAGAGACCCAGTACTTC
NA	15	TRBV4-2	NA	TRBJ1-5	CASSQDLGGNQPQHF	TGTGCCAGCAGCCAAGATCTAGGCGGAAATCAGCCCCAGCATTTT
NA	14	TRBV6-5	NA	TRBJ1-4	CASSLRTANEKLFF	TGTGCCAGCAGTTTAAGGACAGCAAATGAAAAACTGTTTTTT
NA	17	TRBV19	few	TRBJ1-5	CASSIRKRGYSNQPQHF	TGTGCCAGTAGTATCCGAAAAAGAGGTTATAGCAATCAGCCCCAGCATTTT
NA	15	TRBV6-1	NA	TRBJ1-5	CASSDTGLGRQPQHF	TGTGCCAGCAGTGATACAGGGTTGGGTCGCCAGCCCCAGCATTTT
TRBD2	15	TRBV5-6	NA	TRBJ2-5	CASSQGLAGEETQYF	TGTGCCAGCAGTCAAGGACTAGCGGGGGAAGAGACCCAGTACTTC
NA	15	TRBV5-5	NA	TRBJ1-5	CASSLGIPSNQPQHF	TGTGCCAGCAGCTTGGGGATCCCCAGCAATCAGCCCCAGCATTTT
TRBD2	17	TRBV29-1	NA	TRBJ2-1	CSVEDRLAGGWSSAQFF	TGCAGCGTTGAAGATCGCCTAGCGGGAGGGTGGTCGTCGGCGCAGTTCTTC
NA	11	TRBV6-5	once	TRBJ1-1	CASSATPWAFF	TGTGCCAGCAGTGCAACCCCCTGGGCTTTCTTT
TRBD2	16	TRBV6-1	NA	TRBJ2-3	CASSEASGGGQNTQYF	TGTGCCAGCAGTGAAGCGAGCGGGGGGGGACAAAATACGCAGTATTTT
NA	15	TRBV27	few	TRBJ2-3	CASSLRGKRQDTQYF	TGTGCCAGCAGTTTAAGGGGGAAACGGCAAGATACGCAGTATTTT
NA	16	TRBV19	NA	TRBJ1-3	CASSIGDATSGNTIYF	TGTGCCAGTAGTATTGGAGACGCAACCTCTGGAAACACCATATATTTT
TRBD2	13	TRBV10-3	NA	TRBJ2-1	CASEGLGYNEQFF	TGTGCCAGCGAGGGACTAGGCTACAATGAGCAGTTCTTC
NA	15	TRBV7-6	once	TRBJ2-2	CASSPWAGRTGELFF	TGTGCCAGCAGCCCGTGGGCAGGGAGGACCGGGGAGCTGTTTTTT
NA	13	TRBV9	NA	TRBJ1-1	CASSSALNTEAFF	TGTGCCAGCAGCAGTGCCCTAAACACTGAAGCTTTCTTT
NA	16	TRBV27	few	TRBJ1-6	CASSLSQGTPNSPLHF	TGTGCCAGCAGTTTATCTCAGGGAACGCCTAATTCACCCCTCCACTTT
TRBD2	16	TRBV5-4	NA	TRBJ2-3	CASSRPTSRATDTQYF	TGTGCCAGCAGCCGCCCGACTAGCAGAGCCACAGATACGCAGTATTTT
NA	14	TRBV18	NA	TRBJ1-2	CASSPPTVNYGYTF	TGTGCCAGCTCACCTCCTACAGTCAACTATGGCTACACCTTC
NA	14	TRBV6-5	NA	TRBJ1-5	CASSYSNSKQPQHF	TGTGCCAGCAGTTACTCGAACAGTAAGCAGCCCCAGCATTTT
NA	14	TRBV5-6	once	TRBJ1-1	CASSLRTRGTEAFF	TGTGCCAGCAGCTTGAGAACCAGGGGTACTGAAGCTTTCTTT
NA	15	TRBV19	NA	TRBJ2-1	CASIGPKSSYNEQFF	TGTGCCAGTATTGGTCCCAAGAGCTCCTACAATGAGCAGTTCTTC
NA	12	TRBV18	NA	TRBJ1-1	CASSPQGTEAFF	TGTGCCAGCTCACCACAGGGGACTGAAGCTTTCTTT
NA	19	TRBV19	NA	TRBJ1-5	CASSTYPGPTRRSNQPQHF	TGTGCCAGTAGTACCTACCCCGGGCCCACCCGGAGGAGCAATCAGCCCCAGCATTTT
TRBD1	14	TRBV2	NA	TRBJ1-2	CASSVDRGRYGYTF	TGTGCCAGCAGTGTGGACAGGGGCCGCTATGGCTACACCTTC
NA	11	TRBV29-1	NA	TRBJ1-1	CSVAGQIEAFF	TGCAGCGTTGCGGGGCAGATTGAAGCTTTCTTT
NA	13	TRBV30	NA	TRBJ1-5	CAWGSEGNQPQHF	TGTGCCTGGGGTTCGGAGGGCAATCAGCCCCAGCATTTT